The clone carrying this T cell receptor (beta chain) was observed a few times. In TCRdb, the 5' RACE reads were re-called with MiXCR into one record per CDR3 protein. The sample lists about 52,000 distinct CDR3 sequences, 8.2% occurring once. The data stem from a study of early T cells in non-severe SARS-CoV-2 infection. The CDR3 contains 15 residues. Germline V gene lookup returns CDR1 LGHDT and CDR2 YNNKEL (reference sequence). Trimming removed 3 bases at V and 5 bases at J, with 14 bases between. The sample comprised whole blood. V usage is TRBV3-1 and J usage is TRBJ2-1, with D possibly matching TRBD2 (6 bases). The clonotype was recovered from an adult who was a healthcare worker with PCR-confirmed SARS-CoV-2 infection or an uninfected control (not recorded which). The CDR3 region has the DNA TGTGCCAGCAGCCAGGGCGGGAACCTCAACAATGAGCAGTTCTTC. Its translation is CASSQGGNLNNEQFF.